The sequence of this T cell receptor (beta chain) was determined in a study of blood T cell repertoires in COVID-19 (dated by TCRdb to 2020 to 2022). Regarding the study in general: Collaborator samples came from the United States, Italy and Spain and covered acute and convalescent phases of COVID-19. The material from the prospective study consisted of cDNA or gDNA derived from T cells, B-cell-depleted T cells, or PBMCs. The dataset comprised deeply sampled blood TCRbeta repertoires from subjects exposed to, actively infected with, or recovered from COVID-19. The repertoires were released in a freely available public database intended as a resource for research on the immune response to SARS-CoV-2. The samples were drawn from the first 160 participants of the ongoing ImmuneRACE study and from roughly 1,300 subjects provided by 6 global collaborators. The sample metadata nearly always contained a de-identified subject ID, COVID-19 status, age in years and sex. Where HLA class I and class II types were available, the types were taken from metadata supplied by the sample provider, not from assay-based typing. What the work shows at the level of the full study, not this receptor alone: The quantity of clinical and demographic metadata differed by source and by participant and was supplied without curation.

A remark on this clone: Its target antigen remains unknown. Base qualities are not at hand, and no much larger clone is one base apart.

Samples from volunteer blood donors who had recovered from COVID-19 were contributed by a second Seattle source. The collaborating institutions used their own protocols to collect whole blood in K2EDTA tubes. For TCRbeta analysis, collaborator samples were shipped as frozen whole blood, as isolated PBMCs, or as DNA extracted from either sample type. TCRbeta CDR3 regions were amplified from genomic DNA by means of the immunoSEQ Assay, a bias-controlled multiplex PCR. Per the authors' processing: The number of nucleated cells in each sample was estimated from the amplification of reference gene primers within the assay. Sequence reads were collapsed and filtered to measure the absolute abundance of every unique TCRbeta CDR3 rearrangement. Productive Simpson clonality was computed per sample as the square root of Simpson's diversity index over productive rearrangements. Drawn from immuneACCESS, this table holds only the in-frame rearrangements with V and J called that TCRdb kept. Clones are partly lost; checked studies trace under half to an unresolved V gene and leave the rest unexplained. The DNA gave D and trimming, while V, J and clone size come from that table. Recorded for this sample are about 240,000 clones; approximately 90% of them occurred a single time. 0.99% of the sample comes from the top ten.

The CDR3, from cysteine to phenylalanine, totals 12 residues. CDR3 DNA is the only sequence kept; it has 36 bases, read in frame from the first base. Cut back by 5 bases and 6 bases, the V and J ends lie 7 bases apart. As encoded in the germline V gene, CDR1 is SGHAT while CDR2 is FQNNGV. The sequence is built from TRBV11-2 and TRBJ2-2; confidence is insufficient to name the D gene. The specimen was peripheral blood. The sequence was collected from a woman between 35 and 50 years old who had recovered from COVID-19. The CDR3 protein is CASSPSAGELFF. In nucleotides, the sequence is TGTGCCAGCAGCCCCAGCGCCGGGGAGCTGTTTTTT.